The sequence of this T cell receptor (beta chain) was determined in a study of cytomegalovirus exposure and HLA in healthy donors. Broader study findings: Of the V segments, some could not be distinguished, including TRBV6-2 and TRBV6-3, and were excluded.

The sample holds one count of this clone. The target antigen is unknown. PCR amplification relied on 60 Vbeta primers (plus 13 Jbeta primers). The assay was immunoSEQ multiplex PCR, and TCRdb's table has in-frame clones only and misses some. The table lists 130,000 to 150,000 clones, about 80% of them singletons, with approximately 4% in the top ten. CDR1 and CDR2 (germline): SGDLS, YYNGEE. V gave up 3 bases and J gave up 4 bases; unmatched junction bases: 3. The CDR3 is 14 residues long. Input material: PBMCs. The clonotype originates from a young man in good health and CMV-seronegative. V gene TRBV9 combines with J gene TRBJ2-7; 11 positions agree with TRBD2. CDR3 amino acids: CASSAGLAAYEQYF. In DNA form, the CDR3 reads TGTGCCAGCAGCGCGGGACTAGCGGCTTACGAGCAGTACTTC. The full variable domain, rest sourced from reference TRBV9 and TRBJ2-7, is DSGVTQTPKHLITATGQRVTLRCSPRSGDLSVYWYQQSLDQGLQFLIQYYNGEERAKGNILERFSAQQFPDLHSELNLSSLELGDSALYFCASSAGLAAYEQYFGPGTRLTVT.